Listed below are T cell receptor beta chains from one sample, sequenced in a study of control samples from healthy donors and cancer patients. The method was immunoSEQ multiplex PCR; TCRdb's version includes in-frame clones alone and lacks a portion of them. This table holds 110,000 or so clones, around nine tenths found once. The sequencing sample was made of blood. All receptors derive from a woman in her forties or fifties in good health. Each CDR3 is given with its conserved first and last residue. The D gene is left open where the match is weak. Clone sizes are given selectively: once, few, many, or a class where the clone is expanded.

size	J	V	D	CDR3	DNA
-	TRBJ1-6	TRBV21-1	-	CASDLRDRGSPLHF	TGTGCCAGCGACCTTAGGGACAGGGGTTCACCCCTCCACTTT
-	TRBJ1-2	TRBV7-9	TRBD1	CASSFKGASGYTF	TGTGCCAGCAGCTTCAAGGGGGCTTCTGGCTACACCTTC
-	TRBJ1-1	TRBV28	-	CASSVQGYTEAFF	TGTGCCAGCAGCGTCCAGGGGTACACTGAAGCTTTCTTT
-	TRBJ1-2	TRBV18	-	CASSPRTAGGYTF	TGTGCCAGCTCACCCCGGACAGCGGGCGGCTACACCTTC
once	TRBJ2-2	TRBV4-3	TRBD2	CASSQRGLVGGELFF	TGCGCCAGCAGCCAAAGGGGACTAGTTGGCGGGGAGCTGTTTTTT
few	TRBJ2-2	TRBV5-4	-	CASSLTPPGGHTGELFF	TGTGCCAGCAGCTTGACCCCTCCCGGGGGACACACCGGGGAGCTGTTTTTT
-	TRBJ2-4	TRBV9	-	CASSVGGALNIQYF	TGTGCCAGCAGCGTAGGCGGGGCCCTAAACATTCAGTACTTC
-	TRBJ1-2	TRBV30	TRBD1	CAWSPGQAYGYTF	TGTGCCTGGAGCCCGGGACAGGCCTATGGCTACACCTTC
-	TRBJ1-2	TRBV4-1	-	CASSQDGNYGYTF	TGCGCCAGCAGCCAAGACGGCAACTATGGCTACACCTTC
-	TRBJ1-4	TRBV14	TRBD1	CASRGKGTGEDKLFF	TGTGCCAGCAGGGGGAAGGGAACAGGGGAAGACAAACTGTTTTTT
few	TRBJ1-5	TRBV4-1	-	CASSQDPYQPQHF	TGCGCCAGCAGCCAAGATCCCTATCAGCCCCAGCATTTT
-	TRBJ1-1	TRBV29-1	-	CSVARTDGNTEAFF	TGCAGCGTTGCCAGGACAGACGGGAACACTGAAGCTTTCTTT
-	TRBJ2-2	TRBV7-3	TRBD2	CASSSAGGTNTGELFF	TGTGCCAGCAGCTCAGCGGGGGGGACAAACACCGGGGAGCTGTTTTTT
-	TRBJ1-2	TRBV11-2	-	CASSFERGHGYTF	TGTGCCAGCAGCTTTGAACGAGGCCATGGCTACACCTTC
-	TRBJ1-2	TRBV9	TRBD1	CASSEPTGTGAGYTF	TGTGCCAGCAGCGAGCCGACAGGGACGGGGGCTGGCTACACCTTC
-	TRBJ2-3	TRBV9	-	CASSVGSGDTQYF	TGTGCCAGCAGCGTAGGGTCTGGAGATACGCAGTATTTT
-	TRBJ2-1	TRBV5-1	-	CASSIRGRYNEQFF	TGCGCCAGCAGTATTCGCGGCCGGTACAATGAGCAGTTCTTC
-	TRBJ2-5	TRBV30	-	CAWSALTSEQYF	TGTGCCTGGAGTGCTTTAACAAGCGAACAGTACTTC
-	TRBJ2-7	TRBV5-8	-	CASSFSQLTSYEQYF	TGTGCCAGCAGCTTTTCCCAGCTTACCTCCTACGAGCAGTACTTC
-	TRBJ1-2	TRBV11-2	-	CASRPRDPNYGYTF	TGTGCCAGCAGACCCCGGGACCCGAACTATGGCTACACCTTC
-	TRBJ2-5	TRBV7-2	-	CASSFTHDRQETQYF	TGTGCCAGCAGCTTTACCCACGACAGACAAGAGACCCAGTACTTC
-	TRBJ1-2	TRBV7-2	-	CASSRVRGYTF	TGTGCCAGCAGCCGTGTTAGGGGCTACACCTTC
-	TRBJ1-5	TRBV18	-	CASSPLASIGQPQHF	TGTGCCAGCTCACCCCTCGCCTCCATCGGTCAGCCCCAGCATTTT
-	TRBJ2-1	TRBV7-8	-	CASSSRDGTYNEQFF	TGTGCCAGCAGCTCCCGGGACGGCACCTACAATGAGCAGTTCTTC
once	TRBJ2-1	TRBV5-1	-	CASSSQGGGFYNEQFF	TGCGCCAGCAGCTCCCAGGGGGGGGGCTTCTACAATGAGCAGTTCTTC
-	TRBJ2-1	TRBV3-1/TRBV3-2	TRBD2	CASSQLSGGPIYNEQFF	TGTGCCAGCAGCCAATTGAGCGGGGGGCCGATATACAATGAGCAGTTCTTC
-	TRBJ1-1	TRBV11-2	-	CASSLVRGRGTEAFF	TGTGCCAGCAGCTTAGTTCGCGGGCGAGGCACTGAAGCTTTCTTT
-	TRBJ2-1	TRBV7-8	-	CASSLAGHNNEQFF	TGTGCCAGCAGCTTAGCCGGACATAACAATGAGCAGTTCTTC
-	TRBJ1-3	TRBV29-1	TRBD1	CSVEGVRGASGNTIYF	TGCAGCGTTGAAGGGGTCAGGGGGGCGAGTGGAAACACCATATATTTT
-	TRBJ1-6	TRBV10-1	-	CASSAGETYSPLHF	TGCGCCAGCAGTGCAGGGGAGACGTATTCACCCCTCCACTTT
-	TRBJ2-1	TRBV7-9	-	CASSPSGFSYNEQFF	TGTGCCAGCAGCCCAAGCGGATTCTCCTACAATGAGCAGTTCTTC
once	TRBJ2-1	TRBV5-4	-	CASSLDRNEQFF	TGTGCCAGCAGCCTGGACCGAAATGAGCAGTTCTTC